These T cell receptor beta chains were read from a single sample in a study of control samples from healthy donors and cancer patients. Sequencing was performed with immunoSEQ multiplex PCR; in TCRdb, only in-frame clones are kept and a portion is missing. The top ten hold about 2.6% of the sample, which has about 120,000 clones, roughly 93% seen once. Sample: blood. These receptors all come from a man under 40 in good health. The conserved cysteine and the conserved F or W are not part of the CDR3 here. The D gene is left open where the match is weak.

d_gene | v_gene | CDR3aa
NA | TRBV3-1/TRBV3-2 | ASSQDPGVPYEQY
NA | TRBV3-1/TRBV3-2 | ASSQNNQGYEQY
NA | TRBV6-5 | ASSTFGGGAYGYT
NA | TRBV5-1 | ASSWTVNTEAF
NA | TRBV19 | ASSTWGDTGELF
NA | TRBV11-3 | ASSLAPGRNNEQF
NA | TRBV28 | ASSLGGTTGNTIY
NA | TRBV7-9 | ASSLGNSYEQY
NA | TRBV27 | ASSLGLGAEAF
NA | TRBV24-1 | ATSERQGRNYGYT
NA | TRBV3-1/TRBV3-2 | ASSRGASYEQY
NA | TRBV2 | ASSDASTDTQY
TRBD1 | TRBV11-2 | ASSAGQGSFGYT
NA | TRBV14 | ASSESRSPLEQY
NA | TRBV6-2/TRBV6-3 | ASSQSLGQSSTDTQY
NA | TRBV6-1 | ASSEFTGPMMDEQF
NA | TRBV30 | AWSVPLVKSNEQF
NA | TRBV4-1 | ASSHDGFFGTDTQY
NA | TRBV6-5 | ASSYGETQY
NA | TRBV7-8 | ASSFNRVDYT
TRBD1 | TRBV5-1 | ASSGGTAANTEAF
NA | TRBV6-6 | ASSYVASYGYT
NA | TRBV27 | ASSPLVGTEAF
NA | TRBV5-1 | ASSTEPNTEAF
NA | TRBV9 | ASSVVPETEAF
NA | TRBV5-5 | ASSLRFLQNTDTQY
NA | TRBV3-1/TRBV3-2 | ASSQDRGGTEAF
NA | TRBV12-5 | ASGPVRYTGELF
NA | TRBV4-1 | ASSPMEDSHGYT
NA | TRBV18 | ASSPGNQLYGYT
NA | TRBV6-5 | ASNPSLGAGELF
NA | TRBV9 | ASSVAHVDSYNEQF
NA | TRBV5-1 | ASSLAVPNGTETQY
TRBD1 | TRBV5-1 | ASSFDRGVENEKLF
TRBD2 | TRBV11-3 | ASSLGGGTYEQY
NA | TRBV12-5 | ASAGHSEAF
NA | TRBV7-9 | ASSSRGSYYEQY
NA | TRBV7-2 | ASNHGGSREAQY
NA | TRBV5-6 | ASSLDSLNTGELF
NA | TRBV28 | ASSSARDTIY
NA | TRBV5-1 | ASSLAVGRASQETQY
NA | TRBV19 | ASSPSQGGDTQY
TRBD1 | TRBV9 | ASSVVGQGPTGELF
NA | TRBV6-5 | ASTENPYYNEQF
NA | TRBV19 | ASYGRDGDNSPLH
NA | TRBV30 | AWSVRRATDTQY
NA | TRBV5-1 | ASSSGVAGELF
NA | TRBV5-1 | ASSKQSSGNTIY
NA | TRBV7-6 | ASSLVADYNEKLF
TRBD2 | TRBV27 | ASNRLAGGLGTDTQY
NA | TRBV2 | ASSVAGFHGYT